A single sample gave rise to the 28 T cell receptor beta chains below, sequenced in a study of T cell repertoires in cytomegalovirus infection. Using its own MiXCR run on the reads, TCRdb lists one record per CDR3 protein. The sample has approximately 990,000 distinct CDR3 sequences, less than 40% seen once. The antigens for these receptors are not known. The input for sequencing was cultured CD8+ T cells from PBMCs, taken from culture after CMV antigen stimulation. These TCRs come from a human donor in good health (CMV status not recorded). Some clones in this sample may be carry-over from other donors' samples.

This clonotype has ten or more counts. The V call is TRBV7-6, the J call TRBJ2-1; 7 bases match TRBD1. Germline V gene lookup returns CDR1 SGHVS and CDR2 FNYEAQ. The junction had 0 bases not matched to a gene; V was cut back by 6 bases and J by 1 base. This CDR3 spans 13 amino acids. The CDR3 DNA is TGTGCCAGCAGGGGACAGTCCTACAATGAGCAGTTCTTC. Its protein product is CASRGQSYNEQFF.

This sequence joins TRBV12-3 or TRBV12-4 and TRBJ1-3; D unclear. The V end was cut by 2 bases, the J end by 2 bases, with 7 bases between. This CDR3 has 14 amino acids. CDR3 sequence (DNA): TGTGCCAGCAGTTTATGGCAAACTGGAAACACCATATATTTT. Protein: CASSLWQTGNTIYF.

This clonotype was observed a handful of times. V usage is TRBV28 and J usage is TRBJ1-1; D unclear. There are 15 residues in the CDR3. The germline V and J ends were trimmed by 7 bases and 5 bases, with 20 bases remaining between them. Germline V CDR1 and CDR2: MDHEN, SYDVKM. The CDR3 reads CASNPRHAQETEAFF. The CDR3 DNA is TGTGCCAGCAACCCCAGACACGCCCAAGAGACTGAAGCTTTCTTT.

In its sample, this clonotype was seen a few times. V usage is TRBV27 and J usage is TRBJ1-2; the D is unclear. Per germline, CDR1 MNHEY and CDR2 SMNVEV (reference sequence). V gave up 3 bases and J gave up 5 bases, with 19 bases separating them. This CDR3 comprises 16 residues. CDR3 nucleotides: TGTGCCAGCAGTTTTGAAGTCCCAACGGACGGATATGGCTACACCTTC. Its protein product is CASSFEVPTDGYGYTF.

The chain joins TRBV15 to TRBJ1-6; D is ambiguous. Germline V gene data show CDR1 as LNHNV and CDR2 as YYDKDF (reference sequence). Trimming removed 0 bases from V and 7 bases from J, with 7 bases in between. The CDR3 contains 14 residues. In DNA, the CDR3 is TGTGCCACCAGCAGAGATATGGGGAATTCACCCCTCCACTTT. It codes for CATSRDMGNSPLHF.

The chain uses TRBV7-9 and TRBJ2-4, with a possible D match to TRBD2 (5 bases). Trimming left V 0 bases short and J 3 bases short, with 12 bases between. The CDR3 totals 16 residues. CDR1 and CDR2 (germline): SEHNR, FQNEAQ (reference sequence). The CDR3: CASSLAPRESKNIQYF. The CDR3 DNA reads TGTGCCAGCAGCTTAGCGCCGAGGGAGAGCAAAAACATTCAGTACTTC.

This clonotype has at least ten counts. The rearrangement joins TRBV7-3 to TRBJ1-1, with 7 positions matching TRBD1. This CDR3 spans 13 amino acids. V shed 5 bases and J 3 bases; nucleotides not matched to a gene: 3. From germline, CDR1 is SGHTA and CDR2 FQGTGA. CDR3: CASSAQGYTEAFF. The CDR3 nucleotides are TGTGCCAGCAGCGCACAGGGGTACACTGAAGCTTTCTTT. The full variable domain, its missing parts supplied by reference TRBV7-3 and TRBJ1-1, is GAGVSQTPSNKVTEKGKYVELRCDPISGHTALYWYRQSLGQGPEFLIYFQGTGAADDSGLPNDRFFAVRPEGSVSTLKIQRTERGDSAVYLCASSAQGYTEAFFGQGTRLTVV.

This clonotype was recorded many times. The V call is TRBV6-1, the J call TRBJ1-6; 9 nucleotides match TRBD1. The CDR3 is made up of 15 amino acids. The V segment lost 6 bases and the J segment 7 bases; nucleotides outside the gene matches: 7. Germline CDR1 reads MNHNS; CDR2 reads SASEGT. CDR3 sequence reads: CASRLRDRENSPLHF. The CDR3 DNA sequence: TGTGCCAGCAGGCTCCGGGACAGGGAGAATTCACCCCTCCACTTT.

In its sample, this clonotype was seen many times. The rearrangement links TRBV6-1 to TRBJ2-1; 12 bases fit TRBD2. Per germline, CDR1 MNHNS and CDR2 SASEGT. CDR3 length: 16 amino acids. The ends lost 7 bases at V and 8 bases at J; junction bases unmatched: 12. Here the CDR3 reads CASTGRLAGVRDEQFF. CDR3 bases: TGTGCCAGCACCGGAAGACTAGCGGGGGTCCGAGATGAGCAGTTCTTC.

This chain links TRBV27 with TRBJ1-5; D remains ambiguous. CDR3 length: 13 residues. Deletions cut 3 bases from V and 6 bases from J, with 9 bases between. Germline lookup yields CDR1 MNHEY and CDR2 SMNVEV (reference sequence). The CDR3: CASSFSIGQPQHF. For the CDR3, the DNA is TGTGCCAGCAGTTTTTCGATTGGTCAGCCCCAGCATTTT.

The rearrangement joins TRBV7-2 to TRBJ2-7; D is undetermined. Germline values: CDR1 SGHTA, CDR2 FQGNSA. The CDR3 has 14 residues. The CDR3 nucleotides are TGTGTCAGCAGCCGCTACGGGCAGGACTACGAGCAGTACGTC. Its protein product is CVSSRYGQDYEQYV.

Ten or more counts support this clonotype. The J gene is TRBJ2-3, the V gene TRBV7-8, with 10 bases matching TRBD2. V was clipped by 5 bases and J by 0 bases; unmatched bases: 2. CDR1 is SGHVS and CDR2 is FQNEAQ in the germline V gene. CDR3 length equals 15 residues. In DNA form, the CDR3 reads TGTGCCAGCAGCCCACTAGCGGGGAGCACAGATACGCAGTATTTT. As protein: CASSPLAGSTDTQYF.

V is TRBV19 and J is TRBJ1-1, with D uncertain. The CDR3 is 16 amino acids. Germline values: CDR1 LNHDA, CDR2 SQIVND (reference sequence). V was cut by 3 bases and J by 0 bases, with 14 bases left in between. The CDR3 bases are TGTGCCAGTAGTATCACTCCGGCGGCTCTGAACACTGAAGCTTTCTTT. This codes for CASSITPAALNTEAFF.

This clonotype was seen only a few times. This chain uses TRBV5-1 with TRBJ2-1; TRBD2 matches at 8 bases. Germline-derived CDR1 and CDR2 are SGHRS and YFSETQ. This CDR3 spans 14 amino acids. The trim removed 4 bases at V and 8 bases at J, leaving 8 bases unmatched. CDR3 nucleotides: TGCGCCAGCAGCCTACGGACTAGCCCGCATGAGCAGTTCTTC. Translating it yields CASSLRTSPHEQFF.

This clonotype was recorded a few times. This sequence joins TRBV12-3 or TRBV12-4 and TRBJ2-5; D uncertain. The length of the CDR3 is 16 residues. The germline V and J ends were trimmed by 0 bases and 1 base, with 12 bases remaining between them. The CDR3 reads CASSLASSSPQETQYF. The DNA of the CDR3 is TGTGCCAGCAGTTTAGCCTCTTCAAGCCCCCAAGAGACCCAGTACTTC.

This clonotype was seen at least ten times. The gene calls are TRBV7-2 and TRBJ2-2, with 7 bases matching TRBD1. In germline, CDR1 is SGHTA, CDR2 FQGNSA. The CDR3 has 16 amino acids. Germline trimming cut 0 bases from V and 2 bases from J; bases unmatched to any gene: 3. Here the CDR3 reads CASSLATGVNTGELFF. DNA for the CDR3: TGTGCCAGCAGCTTAGCTACAGGGGTCAACACCGGGGAGCTGTTTTTT.

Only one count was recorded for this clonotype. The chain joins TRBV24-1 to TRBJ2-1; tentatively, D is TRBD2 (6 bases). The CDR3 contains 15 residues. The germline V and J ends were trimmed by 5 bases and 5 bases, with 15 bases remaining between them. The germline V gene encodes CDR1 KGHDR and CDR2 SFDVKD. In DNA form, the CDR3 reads TGTGCCACCAGTGGCGGGACTGTTTGGAACAATGAGCAGTTCTTC. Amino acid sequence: CATSGGTVWNNEQFF.

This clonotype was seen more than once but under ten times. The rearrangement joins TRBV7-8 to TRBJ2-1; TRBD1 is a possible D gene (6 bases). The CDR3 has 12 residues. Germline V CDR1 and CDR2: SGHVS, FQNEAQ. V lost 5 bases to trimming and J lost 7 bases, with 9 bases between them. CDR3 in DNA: TGTGCCAGCAGCACAGGGAAGAATGAGCAGTTCTTC. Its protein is CASSTGKNEQFF.

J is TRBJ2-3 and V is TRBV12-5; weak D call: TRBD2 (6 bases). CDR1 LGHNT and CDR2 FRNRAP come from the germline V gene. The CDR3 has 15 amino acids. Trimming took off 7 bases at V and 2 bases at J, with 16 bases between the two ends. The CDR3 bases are TGTGCTAGTGATTCCCTCTTGGACTACACAGATACGCAGTATTTT. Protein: CASDSLLDYTDTQYF. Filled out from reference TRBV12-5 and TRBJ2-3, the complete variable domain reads DARVTQTPRHKVTEMGQEVTMRCQPILGHNTVFWYRQTMMQGLELLAYFRNRAPLDDSGMPKDRFSAEMPDATLATLKIQPSEPRDSAVYFCASDSLLDYTDTQYFGPGTRLTVL.

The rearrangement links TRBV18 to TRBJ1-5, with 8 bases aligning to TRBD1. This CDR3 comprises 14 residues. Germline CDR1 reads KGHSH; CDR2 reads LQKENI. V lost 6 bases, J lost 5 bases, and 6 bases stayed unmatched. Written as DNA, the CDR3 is TGTGCCAGCTCGCTAATGGACAGGGATCAGCCCCAGCATTTT. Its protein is CASSLMDRDQPQHF. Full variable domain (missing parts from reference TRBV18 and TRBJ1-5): NAGVMQNPRHLVRRRGQEARLRCSPMKGHSHVYWYRQLPEEGLKFMVYLQKENIIDESGMPKERFSAEFPKEGPSILRIQQVVRGDSAAYFCASSLMDRDQPQHFGDGTRLSIL.

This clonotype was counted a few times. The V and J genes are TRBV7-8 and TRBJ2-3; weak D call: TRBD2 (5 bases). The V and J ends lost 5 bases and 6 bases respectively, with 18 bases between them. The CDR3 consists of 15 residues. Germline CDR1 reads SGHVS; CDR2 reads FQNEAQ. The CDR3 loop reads CASSPPEESPDTQYF. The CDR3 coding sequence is TGTGCCAGCAGCCCCCCGGAGGAGTCTCCGGATACGCAGTATTTT.

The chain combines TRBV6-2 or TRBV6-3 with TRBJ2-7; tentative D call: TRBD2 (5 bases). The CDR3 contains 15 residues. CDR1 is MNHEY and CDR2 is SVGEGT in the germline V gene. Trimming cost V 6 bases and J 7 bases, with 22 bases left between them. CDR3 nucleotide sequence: TGTGCCAGCAGCGTCGATAGTCTGGAATCGGGGGAGCAGTACGTC. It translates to CASSVDSLESGEQYV.

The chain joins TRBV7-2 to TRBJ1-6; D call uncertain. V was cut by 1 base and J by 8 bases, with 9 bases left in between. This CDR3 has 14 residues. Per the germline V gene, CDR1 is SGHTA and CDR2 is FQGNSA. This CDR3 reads CASSLVFLDSPLHF. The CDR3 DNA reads TGTGCCAGCAGCTTAGTATTTTTGGATTCACCCCTCCACTTT.

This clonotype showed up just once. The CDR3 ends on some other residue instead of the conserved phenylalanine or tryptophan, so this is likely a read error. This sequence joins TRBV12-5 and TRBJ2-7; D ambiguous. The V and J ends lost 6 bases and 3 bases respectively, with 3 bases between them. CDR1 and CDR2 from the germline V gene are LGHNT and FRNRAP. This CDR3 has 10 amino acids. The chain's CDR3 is CASGNYEQYY. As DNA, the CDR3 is TGTGCTAGTGGAAACTACGAGCAGTACTAC.

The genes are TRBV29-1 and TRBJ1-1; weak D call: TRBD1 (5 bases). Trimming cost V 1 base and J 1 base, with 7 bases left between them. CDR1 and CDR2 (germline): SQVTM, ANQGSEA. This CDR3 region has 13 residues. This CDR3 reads CSVEVGQNTEAFF. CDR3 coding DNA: TGCAGCGTTGAAGTCGGACAGAACACTGAAGCTTTCTTT.

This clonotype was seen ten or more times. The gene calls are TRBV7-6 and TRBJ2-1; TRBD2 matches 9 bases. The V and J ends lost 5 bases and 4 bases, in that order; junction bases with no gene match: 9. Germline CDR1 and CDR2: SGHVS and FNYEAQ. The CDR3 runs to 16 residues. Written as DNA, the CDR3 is TGTGCCAGCAGCGACCTTAGCGGGGGTGATTACAATGAGCAGTTCTTC. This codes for CASSDLSGGDYNEQFF. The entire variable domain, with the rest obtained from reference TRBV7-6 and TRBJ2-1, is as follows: GAGVSQSPRYKVTKRGQDVALRCDPISGHVSLYWYRQALGQGPEFLTYFNYEAQQDKSGLPNDRFSAERPEGSISTLTIQRTEQRDSAMYRCASSDLSGGDYNEQFFGPGTRLTVL.

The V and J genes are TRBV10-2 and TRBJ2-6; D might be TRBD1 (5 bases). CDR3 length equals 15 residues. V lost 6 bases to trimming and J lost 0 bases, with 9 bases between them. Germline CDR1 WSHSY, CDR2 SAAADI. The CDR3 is CASRDTHSGANVLTF. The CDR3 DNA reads TGCGCCAGCAGGGACACTCACTCTGGGGCCAACGTCCTGACTTTC.

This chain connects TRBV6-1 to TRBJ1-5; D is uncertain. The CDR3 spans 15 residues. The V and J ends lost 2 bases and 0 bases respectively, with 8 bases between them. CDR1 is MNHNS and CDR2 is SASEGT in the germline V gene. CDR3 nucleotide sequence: TGTGCCAGCAGTGAAAATATTAATAGCAATCAGCCCCAGCATTTT. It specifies CASSENINSNQPQHF.